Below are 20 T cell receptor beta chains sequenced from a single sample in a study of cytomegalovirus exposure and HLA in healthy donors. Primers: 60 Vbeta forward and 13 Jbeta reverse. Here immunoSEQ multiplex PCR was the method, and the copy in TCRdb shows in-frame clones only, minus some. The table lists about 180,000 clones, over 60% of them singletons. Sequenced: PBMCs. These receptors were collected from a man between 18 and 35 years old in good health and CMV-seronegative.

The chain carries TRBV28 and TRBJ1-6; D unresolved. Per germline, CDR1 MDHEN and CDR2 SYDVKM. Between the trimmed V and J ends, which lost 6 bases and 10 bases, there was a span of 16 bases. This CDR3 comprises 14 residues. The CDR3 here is CASRVSDYGSPLHF. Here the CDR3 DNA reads TGTGCCAGCAGGGTGAGCGACTATGGGTCACCCCTCCACTTT.

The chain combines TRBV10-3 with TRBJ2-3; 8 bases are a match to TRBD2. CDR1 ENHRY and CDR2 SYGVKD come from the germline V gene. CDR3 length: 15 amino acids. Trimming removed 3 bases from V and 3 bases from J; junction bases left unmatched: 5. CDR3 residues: CAISDPGLATDTQYF. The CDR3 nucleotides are TGTGCCATCAGTGATCCCGGACTAGCTACAGATACGCAGTATTTT.

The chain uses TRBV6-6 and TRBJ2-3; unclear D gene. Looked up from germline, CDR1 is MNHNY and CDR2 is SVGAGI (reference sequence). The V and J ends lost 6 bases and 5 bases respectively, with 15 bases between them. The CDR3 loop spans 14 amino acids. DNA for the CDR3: TGTGCCAGCAGCCCCCGAGTTCTTGGAGATACGCAGTATTTT. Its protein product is CASSPRVLGDTQYF.

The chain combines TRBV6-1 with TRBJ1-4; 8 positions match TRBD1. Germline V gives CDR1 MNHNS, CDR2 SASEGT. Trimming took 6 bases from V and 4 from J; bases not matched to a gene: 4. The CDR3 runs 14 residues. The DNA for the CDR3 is TGTGCCAGCAGCGACAGGGGCCGTAATGAAAAACTGTTTTTT. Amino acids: CASSDRGRNEKLFF.

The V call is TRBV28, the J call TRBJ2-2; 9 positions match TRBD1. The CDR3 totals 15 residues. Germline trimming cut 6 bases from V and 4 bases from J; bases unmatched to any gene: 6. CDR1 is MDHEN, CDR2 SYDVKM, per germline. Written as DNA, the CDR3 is TGTGCCAGCAGGAGGGGGACAGGGATCACCGGGGAGCTGTTTTTT. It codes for CASRRGTGITGELFF. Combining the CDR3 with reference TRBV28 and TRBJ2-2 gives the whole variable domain DVKVTQSSRYLVKRTGEKVFLECVQDMDHENMFWYRQDPGLGLRLIYFSYDVKMKEKGDIPEGYSVSREKKERFSLILESASTNQTSMYLCASRRGTGITGELFFGEGSRLTVL.

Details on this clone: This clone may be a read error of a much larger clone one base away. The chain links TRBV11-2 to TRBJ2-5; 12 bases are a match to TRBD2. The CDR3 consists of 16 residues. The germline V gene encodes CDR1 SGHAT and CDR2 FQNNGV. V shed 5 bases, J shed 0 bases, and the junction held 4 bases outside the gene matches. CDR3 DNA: TGTGCCAGCAGCCCAGGGACTAGCGGGTACCAAGAGACCCAGTACTTC. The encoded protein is CASSPGTSGYQETQYF.

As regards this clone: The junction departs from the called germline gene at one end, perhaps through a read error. The CDR3 DNA is TGTGCTAGCAGCCCTCTAGCGGGAGGGCCGTATGAGCAGTTCTTC. It yields the protein CASSPLAGGPYEQFF. This chain links TRBV7-7 with TRBJ2-1, with TRBD2 matching 12 bases. This CDR3 spans 15 amino acids. Germline V CDR1 and CDR2: SSHAT, FNYEAQ (reference sequence).

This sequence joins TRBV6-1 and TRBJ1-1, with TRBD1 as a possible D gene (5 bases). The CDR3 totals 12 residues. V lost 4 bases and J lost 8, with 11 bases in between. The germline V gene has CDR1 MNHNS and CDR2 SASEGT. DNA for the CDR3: TGTGCCAGCAGTGGGAGGGGAACGGAAGCTTTCTTT. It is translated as CASSGRGTEAFF.

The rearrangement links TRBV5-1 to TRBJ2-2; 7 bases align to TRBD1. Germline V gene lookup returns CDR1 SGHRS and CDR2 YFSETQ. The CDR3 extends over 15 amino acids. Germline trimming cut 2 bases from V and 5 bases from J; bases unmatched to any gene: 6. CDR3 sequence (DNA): TGCGCCAGCAGCTTAGGGGGCATGAAGACCGGGGAGCTGTTTTTT. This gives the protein CASSLGGMKTGELFF.

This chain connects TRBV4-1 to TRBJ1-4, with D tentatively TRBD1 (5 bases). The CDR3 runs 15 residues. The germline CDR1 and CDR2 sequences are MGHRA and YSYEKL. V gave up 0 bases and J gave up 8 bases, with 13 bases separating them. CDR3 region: CASSQERGLREKLFF. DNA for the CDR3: TGCGCCAGCAGCCAAGAGCGGGGCTTGAGGGAAAAACTGTTTTTT.

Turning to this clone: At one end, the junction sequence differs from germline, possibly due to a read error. CDR3 region: CASSLGGGGPETQYF. DNA for the CDR3: TGTGCCAGCAGTTTAGGGGGAGGAGGGCCAGAGACCCAGTACTTC. The chain has TRBV7-6 and TRBJ2-5; either TRBD1 or TRBD2 may fit D (6 bases each). Germline CDR1 reads SGHVS; CDR2 reads FNYEAQ. CDR3 size: 15 residues.

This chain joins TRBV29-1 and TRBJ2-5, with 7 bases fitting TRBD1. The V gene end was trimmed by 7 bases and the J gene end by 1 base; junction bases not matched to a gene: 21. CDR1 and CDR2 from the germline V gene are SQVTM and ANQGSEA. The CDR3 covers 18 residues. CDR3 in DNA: TGCAGCGCGACGACAGGGACCTGGAGGACCGAGGGCCAAGAGACCCAGTACTTC. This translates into CSATTGTWRTEGQETQYF.

The CDR3 DNA reads TGTGCCAGCAGCCCGGACAGGGGGAATTCACCCCTCCACTTT. It translates to CASSPDRGNSPLHF. The genes are TRBV7-2 and TRBJ1-6; TRBD1 agrees at 10 bases. Germline V gene data show CDR1 as SGHTA and CDR2 as FQGNSA. The V and J ends lost 5 bases and 7 bases, in that order; junction bases with no gene match: 2. CDR3 length: 14 amino acids.

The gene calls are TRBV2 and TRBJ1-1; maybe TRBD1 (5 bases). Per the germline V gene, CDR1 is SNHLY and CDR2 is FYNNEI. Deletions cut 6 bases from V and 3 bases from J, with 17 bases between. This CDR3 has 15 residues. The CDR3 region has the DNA TGTGCCAGCAGGAATGGGGGACCGGGGGACACTGAAGCTTTCTTT. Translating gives CASRNGGPGDTEAFF.

The CDR3 DNA reads TGTGCCAGCAGTAACCGGGTAGACTACAATGAGCAGTTCTTC. This encodes CASSNRVDYNEQFF. The genes are TRBV6-1 and TRBJ2-1, with no clear D. Germline V lookup: CDR1 MNHNS, CDR2 SASEGT. The length of the CDR3 is 14 residues. Trimming took off 5 bases at V and 3 bases at J, with 11 bases between the two ends.

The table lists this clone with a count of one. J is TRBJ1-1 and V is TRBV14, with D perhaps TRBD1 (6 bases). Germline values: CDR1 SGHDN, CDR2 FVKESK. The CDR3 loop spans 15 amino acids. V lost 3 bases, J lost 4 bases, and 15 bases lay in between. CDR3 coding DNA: TGTGCCAGCAGCCAGGCCAACGTAGGGGGCACTGAAGCTTTCTTT. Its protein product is CASSQANVGGTEAFF.

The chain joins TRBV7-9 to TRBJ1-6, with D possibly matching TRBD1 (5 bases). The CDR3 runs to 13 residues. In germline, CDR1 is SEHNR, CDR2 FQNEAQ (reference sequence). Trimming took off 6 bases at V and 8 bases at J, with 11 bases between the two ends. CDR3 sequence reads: CASSSGRDSPLHF. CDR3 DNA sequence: TGTGCCAGCAGTTCAGGGCGCGATTCACCCCTCCACTTT.

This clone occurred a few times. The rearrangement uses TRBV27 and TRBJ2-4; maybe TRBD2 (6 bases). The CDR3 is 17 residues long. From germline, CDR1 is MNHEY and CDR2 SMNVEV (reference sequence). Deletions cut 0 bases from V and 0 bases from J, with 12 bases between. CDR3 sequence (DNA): TGTGCCAGCAGTTTATCAGGGCAGCGGGTAGCCAAAAACATTCAGTACTTC. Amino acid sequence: CASSLSGQRVAKNIQYF.

The CDR3 coding sequence is TGTGCTTCCAAGGCCCAGCGGGGGGCCCCTGGCACAGATACGCAGTATTTT. It yields the protein CASKAQRGAPGTDTQYF. The genes are TRBV30 and TRBJ2-3; 9 nucleotides match TRBD2. The CDR3 has 17 amino acids. Per germline, CDR1 GTSNPN and CDR2 SVGIG (reference sequence).

In nucleotides, the CDR3 is TGTGCCAGCAGCGTAGATACCAGCTATGGCTACACCTTC. Translating it yields CASSVDTSYGYTF. The gene calls are TRBV9 and TRBJ1-2; D is unclear. From germline, CDR1 is SGDLS and CDR2 YYNGEE. The CDR3 length is 13 residues. The V end was cut by 0 bases, the J end by 4 bases, with 7 bases between. The variable domain in full, with the rest retrieved from reference TRBV9 and TRBJ1-2, is DSGVTQTPKHLITATGQRVTLRCSPRSGDLSVYWYQQSLDQGLQFLIQYYNGEERAKGNILERFSAQQFPDLHSELNLSSLELGDSALYFCASSVDTSYGYTFGSGTRLTVV.